This T cell receptor beta chain emerged from a study of post-analysis software for immune sequencing data. General study points: Elevated frequency relative to controls characterized 4 or 5 TRBV segments in patients, TRBV5-6, TRBV5-1 and TRBV20-1 among them.

This CDR3 spans 12 amino acids. Trimming stripped 2 bases from V and 3 bases from J, with 5 bases between. Germline V lookup: CDR1 ENHRY, CDR2 SYGVKD. TCR beta libraries were prepared from cDNA with unique molecular identifiers. Input of roughly 1 to 11 million T cells yielded 450,000 to 550,000 cDNA molecules. TCRdb redid the calling of the PCR reads with MiXCR, one entry per CDR3 protein. This sample has about 400,000 distinct CDR3 sequences, with roughly 30% found just once. In its sample, this clonotype was seen many times. The antigen is not known. The sample was blood. This receptor was taken from a girl aged 10-17 years with multiple sclerosis. This chain uses TRBV10-3 with TRBJ2-7; TRBD1 is a possible D gene (5 bases). CDR3 coding DNA: TGTGCCATCAGTGAGGACAGCTACGAGCAGTACTTC. This sequence encodes CAISEDSYEQYF.